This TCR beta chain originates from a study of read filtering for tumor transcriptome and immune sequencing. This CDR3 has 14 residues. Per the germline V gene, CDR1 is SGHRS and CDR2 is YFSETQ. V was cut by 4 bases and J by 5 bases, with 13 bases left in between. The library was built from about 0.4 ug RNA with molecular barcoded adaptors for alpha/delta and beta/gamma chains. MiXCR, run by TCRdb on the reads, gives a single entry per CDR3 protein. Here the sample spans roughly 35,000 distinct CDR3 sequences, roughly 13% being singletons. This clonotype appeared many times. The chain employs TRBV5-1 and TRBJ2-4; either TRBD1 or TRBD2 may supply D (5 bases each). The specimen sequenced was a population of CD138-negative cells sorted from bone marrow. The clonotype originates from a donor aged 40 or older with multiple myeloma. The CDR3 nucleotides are TGCGCCAGCAGCAGGGGAGATTTGCAAAACATTCAGTACTTC. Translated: CASSRGDLQNIQYF.